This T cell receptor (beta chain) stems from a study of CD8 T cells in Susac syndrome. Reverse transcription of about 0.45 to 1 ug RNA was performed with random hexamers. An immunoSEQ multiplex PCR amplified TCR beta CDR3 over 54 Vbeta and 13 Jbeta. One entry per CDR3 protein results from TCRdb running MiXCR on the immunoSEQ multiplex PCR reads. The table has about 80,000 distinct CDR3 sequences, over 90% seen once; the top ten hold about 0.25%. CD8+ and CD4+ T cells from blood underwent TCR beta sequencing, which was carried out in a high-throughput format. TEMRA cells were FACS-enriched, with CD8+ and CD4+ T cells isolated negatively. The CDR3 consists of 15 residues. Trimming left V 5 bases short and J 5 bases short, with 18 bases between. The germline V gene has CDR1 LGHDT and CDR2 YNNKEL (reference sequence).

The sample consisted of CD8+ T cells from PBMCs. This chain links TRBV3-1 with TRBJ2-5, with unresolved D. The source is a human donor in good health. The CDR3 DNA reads TGTGCCAGCAGCACTTCTCCAGCAAGTTCGGAGACCCAGTACTTC. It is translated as CASSTSPASSETQYF.